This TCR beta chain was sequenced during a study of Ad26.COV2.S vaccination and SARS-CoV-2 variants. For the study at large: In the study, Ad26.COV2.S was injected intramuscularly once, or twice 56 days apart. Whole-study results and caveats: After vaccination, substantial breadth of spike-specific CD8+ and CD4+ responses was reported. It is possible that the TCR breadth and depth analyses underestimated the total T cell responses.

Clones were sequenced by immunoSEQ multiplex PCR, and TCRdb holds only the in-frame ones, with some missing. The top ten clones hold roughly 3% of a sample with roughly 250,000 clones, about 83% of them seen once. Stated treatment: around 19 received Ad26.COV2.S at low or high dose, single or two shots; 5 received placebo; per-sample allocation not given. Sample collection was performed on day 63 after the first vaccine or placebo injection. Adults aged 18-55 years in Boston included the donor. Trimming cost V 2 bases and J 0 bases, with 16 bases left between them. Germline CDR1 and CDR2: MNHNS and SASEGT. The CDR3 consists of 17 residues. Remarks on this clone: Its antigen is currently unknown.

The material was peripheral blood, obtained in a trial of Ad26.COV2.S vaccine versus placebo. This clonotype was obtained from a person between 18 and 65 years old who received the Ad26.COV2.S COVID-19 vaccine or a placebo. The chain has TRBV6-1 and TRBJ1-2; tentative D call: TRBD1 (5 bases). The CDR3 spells CASSENPSGLANYGYTF. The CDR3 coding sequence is TGTGCCAGCAGTGAAAACCCGTCGGGGCTGGCTAACTATGGCTACACCTTC.